This paragraph reports one T cell receptor beta chain. Its antigen is undetermined. The data stem from a study of cytomegalovirus exposure and HLA in healthy donors. Study-wide results and caveats: DRB1 had the most TCR associations and HLA-C the fewest, a later analysis found, with rates varying by HLA locus.

The CDR3 length is 14 residues. Germline V CDR1 and CDR2: SGHTA, FQGNSA. The J segment lost 6 bases and the V segment lost 5 bases, leaving 3 bases of the junction unmatched. The PCR was carried out with 60 Vbeta primers and 13 Jbeta primers. Data came from immunoSEQ multiplex PCR; TCRdb stores just in-frame clones and leaves some out. Of 100,000 to 150,000 clones in the sample, over 65% were seen once. J is TRBJ2-3 and V is TRBV7-2; TRBD2 aligns across 12 bases. This clonotype was sampled from a woman aged 40 to 50 in good health and CMV-seronegative. Sequencing used PBMCs. CDR3 nucleotides: TGTGCCAGCAGCATTCTAGCGGGAGGGGATACGCAGTATTTT. Protein product: CASSILAGGDTQYF.